This passage covers 4 T cell receptor beta chains from one sample sequenced in a study of T cell repertoires in cytomegalovirus infection. TCRdb redid the calling of the reads with MiXCR, one entry per CDR3 protein. The data show roughly 990,000 distinct CDR3 sequences, approximately 31% seen once. These receptors lack a known antigen. The specimen comprised cultured CD8+ T cells from PBMCs, sampled from culture after CMV antigen stimulation. The receptor set was obtained from a human donor in good health (CMV status not recorded). Some clones in this sample may be carry-over from other donors' samples.

This clonotype occurred a few times. The chain is built from TRBV5-5 and TRBJ1-2, with D unclear. The CDR3 has 15 residues. V lost 1 base to trimming and J lost 2 bases, with 12 bases between them. Germline V gene sequence: CDR1 SGHKS, CDR2 YYEKEE (reference sequence). CDR3: CASSLSVSANYGYTF. The DNA for the CDR3 is TGTGCCAGCAGCTTGAGTGTCTCTGCAAACTATGGCTACACCTTC. Variable domain in full (rest from reference TRBV5-5 and TRBJ1-2): DAGVTQSPTHLIKTRGQQVTLRCSPISGHKSVSWYQQVLGQGPQFIFQYYEKEERGRGNFPDRFSARQFPNYSSELNVNALLLGDSALYLCASSLSVSANYGYTFGSGTRLTVV.

In its sample, this clonotype was seen many times. This chain links TRBV7-8 with TRBJ2-2; D not resolved. Deletions cut 7 bases from V and 3 bases from J, with 6 bases between. This CDR3 comprises 12 residues. Germline assignment: CDR1 SGHVS and CDR2 FQNEAQ. The CDR3, as DNA: TGTGCCAGCACAGGCGACACCGGGGAGCTGTTTTTT. This translates into CASTGDTGELFF.

The chain combines TRBV20-1 with TRBJ2-2; the D gene is possibly TRBD1 (5 bases). Trimming shortened V by 6 bases and J by 6 bases, and 14 bases separated the two germline ends. Germline CDR1 DFQATT, CDR2 SNEGSKA (reference sequence). The CDR3 totals 13 residues. CDR3 coding DNA: TGCAGTGCCCCCACCAGGGTGGCCGGGGAGCTGTTTTTT. Translating gives CSAPTRVAGELFF.

The rearrangement joins TRBV25-1 to TRBJ1-6, with a weak D call TRBD1 (6 bases). CDR1 and CDR2 (germline): MGHDK, SYGVNS. V lost 5 bases to trimming and J lost 7 bases, with 15 bases between them. This CDR3 is 15 amino acids long. The CDR3 protein is CASSHARGLNSPLHF. CDR3 in DNA: TGTGCCAGCAGTCACGCCAGGGGTTTGAATTCACCCCTCCACTTT. Drawing the rest from reference TRBV25-1 and TRBJ1-6, the complete variable domain is EADIYQTPRYLVIGTGKKITLECSQTMGHDKMYWYQQDPGMELHLIHYSYGVNSTEKGDLSSESTVSRIRTEHFPLTLESARPSHTSQYLCASSHARGLNSPLHFGNGTRLTVT.